This T cell receptor beta chain emerged from a study of CD8 T cells in ankylosing spondylitis. The study's findings and limits: Prior work had noted some motif variants in reactive arthritis blood and synovial fluid. Enrichment of disease-linked clones was reportedly significant in matched ankylosing spondylitis synovial fluid. Typical of ankylosing spondylitis blood, it appeared, was a TCR beta motif of under 10 highly homologous variants.

V was clipped by 4 bases and J by 4 bases, with 13 bases between them. The length of the CDR3 is 15 residues. The germline CDR1 and CDR2 sequences are SGHAT and FQNNGV. The authors made TCR beta libraries by quantitative 5'-RACE with molecular barcodes. Via MiXCR, TCRdb re-called the 5' RACE reads, giving one row per CDR3 protein. The table records fewer than 500,000 distinct CDR3 sequences, about a fifth of them present only once. Concerning this clonotype itself: The antigen remains undetermined.

J is TRBJ2-2 and V is TRBV11-2; no clear D gene. The sequenced sample was blood, either unsorted or a sorted T cell fraction (not recorded which). The TCR sequence derives from a male donor with ankylosing spondylitis. CDR3 amino acids: CASSSLRSGTGELFF. In DNA form, the CDR3 reads TGTGCCAGCAGCTCCCTAAGGTCGGGCACCGGGGAGCTGTTTTTT.